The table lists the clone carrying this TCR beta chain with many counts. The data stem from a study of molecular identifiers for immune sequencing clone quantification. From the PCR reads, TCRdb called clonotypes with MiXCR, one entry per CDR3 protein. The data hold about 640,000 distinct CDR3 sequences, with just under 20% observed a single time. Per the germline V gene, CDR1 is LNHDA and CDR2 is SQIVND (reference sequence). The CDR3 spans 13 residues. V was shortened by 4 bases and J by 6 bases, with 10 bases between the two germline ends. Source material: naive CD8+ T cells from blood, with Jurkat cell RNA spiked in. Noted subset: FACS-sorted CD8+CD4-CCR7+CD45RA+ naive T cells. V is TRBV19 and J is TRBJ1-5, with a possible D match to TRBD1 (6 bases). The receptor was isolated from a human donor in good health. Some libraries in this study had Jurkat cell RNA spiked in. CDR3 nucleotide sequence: TGTGCCAGTAGTACACAGGGAACTCAGCCCCAGCATTTT. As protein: CASSTQGTQPQHF.